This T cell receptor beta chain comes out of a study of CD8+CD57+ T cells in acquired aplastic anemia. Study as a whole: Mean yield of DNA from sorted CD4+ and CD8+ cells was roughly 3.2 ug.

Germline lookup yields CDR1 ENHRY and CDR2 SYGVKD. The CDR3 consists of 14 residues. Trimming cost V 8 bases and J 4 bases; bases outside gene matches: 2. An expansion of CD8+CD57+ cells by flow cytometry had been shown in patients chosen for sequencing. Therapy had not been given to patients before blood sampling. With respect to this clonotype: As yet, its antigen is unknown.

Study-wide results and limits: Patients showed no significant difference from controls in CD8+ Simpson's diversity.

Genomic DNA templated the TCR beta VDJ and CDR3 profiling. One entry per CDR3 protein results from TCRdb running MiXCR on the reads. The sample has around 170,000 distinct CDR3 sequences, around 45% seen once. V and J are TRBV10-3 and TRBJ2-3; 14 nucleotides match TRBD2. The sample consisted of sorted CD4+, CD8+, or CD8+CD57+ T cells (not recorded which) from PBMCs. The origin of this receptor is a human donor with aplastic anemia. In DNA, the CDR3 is TGTGCCATCGGGACTAGCGGGAGCCCAGATACGCAGTATTTT. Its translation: CAIGTSGSPDTQYF.